This T cell receptor (beta chain) was found in a study of shared clonotypes between healthy human individuals. V was shortened by 6 bases and J by 2 bases, with 14 bases between the two germline ends. This CDR3 is 14 amino acids long. Germline V lookup: CDR1 SNHLY, CDR2 FYNNEI. Adult Caucasians living in Nashville, Tennessee made up all of the donors. The authors ran the assay at deep level. The DNA input per sorted-subset replicate PCR was roughly 180 ng, corresponding to some 27,000 T cell genomes. The method was immunoSEQ multiplex PCR; TCRdb's version includes in-frame clones alone and lacks a portion of them. The repertoire includes about a million clones, about 72% of them detected once, and 0.89% sits in the top ten. Concerning this clone: Its antigen remains unidentified.

Findings and caveats of the study: Between a handful of donors, naive CD4 clonotypes were shared at a level of about 5%.

This clonotype was sampled from a man younger than 30 in good health. Some clones in this sample may be carry-over from other donors' samples. Sequenced material: memory CD4+ T cells from PBMCs. Documented subset: CD45RA-negative fraction. The chain links TRBV2 to TRBJ2-7; the D gene is possibly TRBD2 (5 bases). The CDR3 bases are TGTGCCAGCAGGACGCGTTCCGGGACCTACGAGCAGTACTTC. Translating it yields CASRTRSGTYEQYF. The full variable domain, completed using reference TRBV2 and TRBJ2-7, is EPEVTQTPSHQVTQMGQEVILRCVPISNHLYFYWYRQILGQKVEFLVSFYNNEISEKSEIFDDQFSVERPDGSNFTLKIRSTKLEDSAMYFCASRTRSGTYEQYFGPGTRLTVT.